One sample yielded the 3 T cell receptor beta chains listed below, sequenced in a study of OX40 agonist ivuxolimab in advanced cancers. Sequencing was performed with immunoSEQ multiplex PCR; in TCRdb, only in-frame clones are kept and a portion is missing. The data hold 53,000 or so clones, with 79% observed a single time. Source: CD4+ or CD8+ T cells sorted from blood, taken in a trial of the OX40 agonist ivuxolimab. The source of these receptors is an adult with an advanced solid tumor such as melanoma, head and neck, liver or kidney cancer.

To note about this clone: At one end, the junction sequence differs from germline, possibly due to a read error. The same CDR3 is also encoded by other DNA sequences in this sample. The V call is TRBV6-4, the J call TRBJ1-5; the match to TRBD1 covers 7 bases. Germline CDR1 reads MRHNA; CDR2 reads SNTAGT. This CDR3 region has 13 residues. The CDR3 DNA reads TGTGCCAGCACCCCGACAGGGAATCAACCCCAGCATTTT. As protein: CASTPTGNQPQHF.

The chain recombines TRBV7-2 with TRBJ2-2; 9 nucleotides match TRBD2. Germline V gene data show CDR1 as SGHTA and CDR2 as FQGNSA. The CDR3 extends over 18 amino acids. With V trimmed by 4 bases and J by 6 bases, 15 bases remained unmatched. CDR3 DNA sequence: TGTGCCAGCAGCTCCCGGCTTAGCGGGAGTTGGGAATCCGGGGAGCTGTTTTTT. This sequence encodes CASSSRLSGSWESGELFF.

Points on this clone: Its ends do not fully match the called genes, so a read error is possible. CDR3 residues: CASSINFWEKLFF. CDR3 DNA: TGTGCCAGTAGTATAAACTTTTGGGAAAAGCTGTTTTTT. V is TRBV19 and J is TRBJ1-4; D is unresolved. The CDR3 has 13 amino acids. In germline, CDR1 is LNHDA, CDR2 SQIVND (reference sequence).